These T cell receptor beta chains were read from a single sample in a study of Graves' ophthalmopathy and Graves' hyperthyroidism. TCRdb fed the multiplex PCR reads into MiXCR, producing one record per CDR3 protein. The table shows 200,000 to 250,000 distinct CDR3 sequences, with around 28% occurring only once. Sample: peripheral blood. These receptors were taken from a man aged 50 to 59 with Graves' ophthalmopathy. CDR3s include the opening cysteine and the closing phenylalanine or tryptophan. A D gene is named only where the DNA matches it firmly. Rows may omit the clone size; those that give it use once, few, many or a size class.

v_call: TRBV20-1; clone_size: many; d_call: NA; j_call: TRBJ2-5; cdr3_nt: TGCAGTGCTAGGCCCCTAGGGGGAGAGACCCAGTACTTC; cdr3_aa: CSARPLGGETQYF
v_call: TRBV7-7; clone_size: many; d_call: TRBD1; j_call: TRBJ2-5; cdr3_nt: TGTGCTAGCAGCTTAGTCCCAGGGGGGACCCAGTACTTC; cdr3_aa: CASSLVPGGTQYF
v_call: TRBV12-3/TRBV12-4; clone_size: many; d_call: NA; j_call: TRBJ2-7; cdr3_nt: TGTGCCAGCAGTATAGCGTACGAGCAGTACTTC; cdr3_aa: CASSIAYEQYF
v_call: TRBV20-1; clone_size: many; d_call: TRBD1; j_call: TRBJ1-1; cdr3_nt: TGCAGTGAGCGACAGGGGGCCGGAACTGAAGCTTTCTTT; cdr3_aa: CSERQGAGTEAFF
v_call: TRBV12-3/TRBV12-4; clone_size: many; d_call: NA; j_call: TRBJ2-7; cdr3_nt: TGTGCCAGCAGTTTGTGGGGAGCTGAGCAGTACTTC; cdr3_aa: CASSLWGAEQYF
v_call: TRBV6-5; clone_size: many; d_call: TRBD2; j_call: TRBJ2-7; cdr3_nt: TGTGCCAGCAGTTACCTAGCGGGAGGGCCTTACGAGCAGTACTTC; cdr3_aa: CASSYLAGGPYEQYF
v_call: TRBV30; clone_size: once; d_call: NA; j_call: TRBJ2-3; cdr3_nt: TGTGCCTGGACCAGACAGACAGATACGCAGTATTTT; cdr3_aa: CAWTRQTDTQYF
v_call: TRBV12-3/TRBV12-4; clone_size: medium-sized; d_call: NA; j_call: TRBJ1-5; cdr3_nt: TGTGCCAGCAGTGCCTCAGGGCAGCCCCAGCATTTT; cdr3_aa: CASSASGQPQHF
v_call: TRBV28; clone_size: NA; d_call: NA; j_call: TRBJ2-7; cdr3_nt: TGTGCCAGCAGTTTATGGGTCGGGCAGGACGAGCAGTACTTC; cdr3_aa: CASSLWVGQDEQYF
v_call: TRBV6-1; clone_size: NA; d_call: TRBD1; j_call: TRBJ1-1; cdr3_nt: TGTGCCAGCACCCCGGGACAGGGATTCAGTGAAGCTTTCTTT; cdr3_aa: CASTPGQGFSEAFF
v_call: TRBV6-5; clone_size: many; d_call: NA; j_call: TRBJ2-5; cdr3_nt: TGTGCCAGCAGTTACCGTCGACAGGAAGAGACCCAGTACTTC; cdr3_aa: CASSYRRQEETQYF
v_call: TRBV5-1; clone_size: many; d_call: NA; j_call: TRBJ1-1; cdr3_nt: TGCGCCAGCAGCTTGCGGGGGGGCGCGGGGACTGAAGCTTTCTTT; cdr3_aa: CASSLRGGAGTEAFF
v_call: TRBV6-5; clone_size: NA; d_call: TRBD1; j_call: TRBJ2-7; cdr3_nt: TGTGCCAGCAGACGCGACGATCGACAGGGAAACGAGCAGTACTTC; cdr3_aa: CASRRDDRQGNEQYF
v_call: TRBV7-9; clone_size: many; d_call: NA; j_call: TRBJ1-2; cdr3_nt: TGTGCCAGCAGCGGATTGGGGGGCCCCTATGGCTACACCTTC; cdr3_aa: CASSGLGGPYGYTF
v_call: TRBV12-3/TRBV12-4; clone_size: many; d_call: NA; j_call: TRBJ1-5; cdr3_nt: TGTGCCAGCACCACCTCCGGGGAGGGACAGCCCCAGCATTTT; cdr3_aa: CASTTSGEGQPQHF
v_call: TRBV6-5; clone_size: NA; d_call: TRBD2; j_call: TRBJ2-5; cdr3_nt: TGTGCCAGCAGTTACTCAGCGGGAGTTAAGCAAGAGACCCAGTACTTC; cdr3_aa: CASSYSAGVKQETQYF
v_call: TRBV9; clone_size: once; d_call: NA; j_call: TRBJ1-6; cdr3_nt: TGTGCCAGCAGCGCGGGACCGATTAATTCACCCCTCCACTTT; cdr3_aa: CASSAGPINSPLHF
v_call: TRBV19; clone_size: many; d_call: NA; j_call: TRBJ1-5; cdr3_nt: TGTGCCAGTAGTAGGATCGGGGAGGAATGGAATCAGCCCCAGCATTTT; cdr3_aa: CASSRIGEEWNQPQHF
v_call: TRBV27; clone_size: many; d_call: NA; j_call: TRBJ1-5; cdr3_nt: TGTGCCAGCAAAGGGGTAGGTCAGCCCCAGCATTTT; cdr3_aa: CASKGVGQPQHF
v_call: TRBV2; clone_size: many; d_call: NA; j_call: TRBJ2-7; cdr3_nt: TGTGCCAGCAGTGACCAGAGCCCTGAGCAGTACTTC; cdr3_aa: CASSDQSPEQYF
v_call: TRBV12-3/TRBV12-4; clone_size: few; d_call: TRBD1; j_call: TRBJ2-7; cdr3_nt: TGTGCCAGCAGTGCTCCGGGACAGCGTGAGCAGTACTTC; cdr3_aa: CASSAPGQREQYF
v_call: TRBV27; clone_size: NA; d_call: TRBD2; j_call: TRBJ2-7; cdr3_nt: TGTGCCAGCAGTTTATCGATTGGGGAGGGGTACGGGCAGTACTTC; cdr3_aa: CASSLSIGEGYGQYF
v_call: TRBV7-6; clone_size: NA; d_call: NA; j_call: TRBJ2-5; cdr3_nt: TGTGCTAGCAGCTTAGCTTCAACGATGGAGACCCAGTACTTC; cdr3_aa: CASSLASTMETQYF
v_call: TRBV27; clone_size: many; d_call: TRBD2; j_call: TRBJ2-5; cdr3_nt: TGTGCCAGCAGACCTAGCGGGAGGGGAGAGACCCAGTACTTC; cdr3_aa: CASRPSGRGETQYF